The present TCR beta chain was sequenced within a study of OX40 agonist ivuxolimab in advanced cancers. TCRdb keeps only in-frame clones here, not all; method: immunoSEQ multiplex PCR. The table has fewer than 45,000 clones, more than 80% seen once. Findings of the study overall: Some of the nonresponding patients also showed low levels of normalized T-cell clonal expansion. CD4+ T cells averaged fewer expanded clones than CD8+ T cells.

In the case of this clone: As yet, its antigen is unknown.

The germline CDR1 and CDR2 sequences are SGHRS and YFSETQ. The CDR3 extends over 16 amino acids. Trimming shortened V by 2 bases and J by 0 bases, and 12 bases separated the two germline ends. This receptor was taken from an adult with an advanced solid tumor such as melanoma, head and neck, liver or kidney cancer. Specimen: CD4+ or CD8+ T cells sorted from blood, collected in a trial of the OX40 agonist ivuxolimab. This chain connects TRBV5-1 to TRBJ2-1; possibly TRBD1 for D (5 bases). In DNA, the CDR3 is TGCGCCAGCAGCTTTAGGGGCACCGGCTCCTACAATGAGCAGTTCTTC. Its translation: CASSFRGTGSYNEQFF.